The following is a T cell receptor (beta chain) sequence with its context. Germline V lookup: CDR1 MNHNY, CDR2 SVGAGI (reference sequence). Trimming took off 2 bases at V and 2 bases at J, with 3 bases between the two ends. This CDR3 is built from 12 residues. TCRdb ran MiXCR on the 5' RACE reads and lists one entry per CDR3 protein. The sample contains 540,000 or so distinct CDR3 sequences, about 20% of which appear only once. This record belongs to a study of T-cell memory formation after mild COVID-19. The sample comprised PBMCs or a T cell subset sorted from them (not recorded which). The TCR sequence derives from an adult woman who had mild COVID-19 (a few samples of this study predate the infection). Cell type and time point are not known. The chain employs TRBV6-6 and TRBJ1-2; D unclear. CDR3 sequence: CASSYENYGYTF. The CDR3 nucleotides read TGTGCCAGCAGTTACGAAAACTATGGCTACACCTTC.